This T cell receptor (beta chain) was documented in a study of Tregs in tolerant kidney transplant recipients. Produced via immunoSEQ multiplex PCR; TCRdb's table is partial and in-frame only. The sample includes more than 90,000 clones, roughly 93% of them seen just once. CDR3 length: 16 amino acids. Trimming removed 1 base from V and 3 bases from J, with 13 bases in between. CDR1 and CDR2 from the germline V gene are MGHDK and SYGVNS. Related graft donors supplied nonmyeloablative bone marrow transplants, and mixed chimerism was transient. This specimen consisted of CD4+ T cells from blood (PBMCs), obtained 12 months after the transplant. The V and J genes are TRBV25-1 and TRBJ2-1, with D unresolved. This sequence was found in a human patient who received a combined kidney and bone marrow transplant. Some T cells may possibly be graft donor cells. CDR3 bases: TGTGCCAGCAGTGAATCCCAGAAACGAAGCTACAATGAGCAGTTCTTC. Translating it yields CASSESQKRSYNEQFF.